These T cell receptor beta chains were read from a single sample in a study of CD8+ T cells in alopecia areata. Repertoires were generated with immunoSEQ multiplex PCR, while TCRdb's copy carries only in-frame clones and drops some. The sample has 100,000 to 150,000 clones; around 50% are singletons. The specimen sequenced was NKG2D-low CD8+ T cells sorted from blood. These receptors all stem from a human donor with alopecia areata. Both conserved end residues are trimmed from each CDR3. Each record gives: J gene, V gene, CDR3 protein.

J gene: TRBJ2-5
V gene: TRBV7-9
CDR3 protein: ASSLLEPPQETQY

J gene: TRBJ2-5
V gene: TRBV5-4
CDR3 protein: ASSSRGQETQY

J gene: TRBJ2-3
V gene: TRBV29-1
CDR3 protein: SVEGLTGSSTDTQY

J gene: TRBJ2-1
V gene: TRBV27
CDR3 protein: ASSFDSYNEQF

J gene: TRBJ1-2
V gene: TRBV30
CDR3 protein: ACSSGTGRGYT

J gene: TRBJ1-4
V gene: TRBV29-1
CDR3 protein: SVATGANEKLF

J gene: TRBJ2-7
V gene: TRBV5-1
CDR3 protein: ASSPTSAETYEQY

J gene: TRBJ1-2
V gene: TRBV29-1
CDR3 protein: SAPGMGYGYT

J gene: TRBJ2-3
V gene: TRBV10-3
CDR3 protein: ATRDTQTDTQY

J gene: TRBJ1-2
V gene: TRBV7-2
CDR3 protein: ASSLVQDTYGYT

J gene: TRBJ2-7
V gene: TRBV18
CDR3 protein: ASSPRDRSYEQY

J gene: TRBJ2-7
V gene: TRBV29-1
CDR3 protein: SVVAPWTETYEQY

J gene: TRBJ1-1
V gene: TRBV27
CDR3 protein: ASSWNPPGQNTEAF

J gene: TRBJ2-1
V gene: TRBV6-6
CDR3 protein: ASSYSESIEWNEQF

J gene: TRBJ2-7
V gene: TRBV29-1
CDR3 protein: SVDREGEQY

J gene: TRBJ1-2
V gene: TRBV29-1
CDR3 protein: SVVDREVAYGYT

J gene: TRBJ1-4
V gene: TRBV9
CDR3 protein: ASSVVPGEKLF

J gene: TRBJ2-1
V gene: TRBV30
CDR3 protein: AWSSIRVYNEQF

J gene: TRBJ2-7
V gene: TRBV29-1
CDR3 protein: SVEDRETGVYEQY

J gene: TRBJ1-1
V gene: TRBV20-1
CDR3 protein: SAPRGIEAF

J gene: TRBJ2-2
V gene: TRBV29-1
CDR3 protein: SVEASSNRGPPGELF

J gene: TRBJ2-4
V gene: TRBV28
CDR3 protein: ASTLQGPKNIQY

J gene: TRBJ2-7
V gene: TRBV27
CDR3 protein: ASTPVSGAHEQY

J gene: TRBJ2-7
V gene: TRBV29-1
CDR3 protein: SVGVLSYEQY

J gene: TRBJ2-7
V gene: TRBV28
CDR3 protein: ATEAGTSTSFYEQY

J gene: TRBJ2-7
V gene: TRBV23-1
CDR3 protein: ASSPSAGTSDEQY

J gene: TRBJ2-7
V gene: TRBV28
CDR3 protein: ASSFGVSYEQY